Sequencing of this TCR beta chain was carried out in a study of CD8 T cells in Susac syndrome. Regarding the study as a whole: The total CD8+ repertoires contained some 15 Susac-specific public clones, and the CD8+ TEMRA repertoires contained about 5.

Looked up from germline, CDR1 is MNHNY and CDR2 is SVGAGI (reference sequence). The CDR3 spans 14 residues. CD8+ and CD4+ T cells taken from blood had their TCR beta sequenced. The patients with Susac syndrome were individuals who fulfilled the recently defined diagnostic criteria for disease that was either definite or probable. Purification of the CD8+ and CD4+ T cells relied on negative isolation, and TEMRA cells underwent FACS enrichment. With random hexamers, roughly 0.45 to 1 ug RNA was reverse transcribed. TCRdb reprocessed the immunoSEQ multiplex PCR reads with MiXCR, giving one entry per CDR3 protein. The profile shows about 84,000 distinct CDR3 sequences, roughly 95% of them singletons. This clonotype was counted a single time. Its specificity is unknown. A read error may account for a junction end that differs from germline.

V usage is TRBV6-6 and J usage is TRBJ2-1, with 7 bases identical to TRBD1. This TCR was recovered from a human donor with Susac syndrome. Sequences were obtained from CD8+ T cells from PBMCs. The CDR3 DNA is TGTGCCAGCAGTCCGACAGGGTCCTCCAATGAGCAGTTCTTC. Protein: CASSPTGSSNEQFF.